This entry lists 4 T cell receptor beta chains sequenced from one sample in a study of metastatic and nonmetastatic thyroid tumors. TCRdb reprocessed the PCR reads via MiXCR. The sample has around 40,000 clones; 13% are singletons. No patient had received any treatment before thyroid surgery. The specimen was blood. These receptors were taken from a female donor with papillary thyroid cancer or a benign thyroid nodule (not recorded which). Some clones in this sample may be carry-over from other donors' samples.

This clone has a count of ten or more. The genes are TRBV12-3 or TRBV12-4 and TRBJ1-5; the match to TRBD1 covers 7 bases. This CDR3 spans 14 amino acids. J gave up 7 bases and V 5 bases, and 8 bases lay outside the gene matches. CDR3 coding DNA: TGTGCCAGCAGTGACAGGGACCTAATACAGCCCCAGCATTTT. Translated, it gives CASSDRDLIQPQHF.

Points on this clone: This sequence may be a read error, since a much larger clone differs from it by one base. The CDR3 DNA sequence: TGTGCCAGCAGCTTTGCTGCAGGGGCGAGCTATGGCTACACCTTC. Translation: CASSFAAGASYGYTF. The rearrangement uses TRBV5-4 and TRBJ1-2; D may be TRBD1 (6 bases). V gave up 2 bases and J gave up 4 bases, with 15 bases separating them. Germline CDR1 SGHNT, CDR2 YYREEE (reference sequence). This CDR3 is built from 15 residues. Full variable domain (missing parts from reference TRBV5-4 and TRBJ1-2): ETGVTQSPTHLIKTRGQQVTLRCSSQSGHNTVSWYQQALGQGPQFIFQYYREEENGRGNFPPRFSGLQFPNYSSELNVNALELDDSALYLCASSFAAGASYGYTFGSGTRLTVV.

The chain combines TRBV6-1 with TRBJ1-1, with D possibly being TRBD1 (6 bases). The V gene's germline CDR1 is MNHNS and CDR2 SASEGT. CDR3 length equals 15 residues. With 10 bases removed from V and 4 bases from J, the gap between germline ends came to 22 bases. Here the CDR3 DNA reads TGTGCCAACAGGGCCGAACAGGCGATGGCCACTGAAGCTTTCTTT. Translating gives CANRAEQAMATEAFF.

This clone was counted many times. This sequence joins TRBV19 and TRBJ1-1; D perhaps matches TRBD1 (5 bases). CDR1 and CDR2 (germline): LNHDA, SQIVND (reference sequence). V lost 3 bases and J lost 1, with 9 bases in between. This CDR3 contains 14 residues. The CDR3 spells CASSMGGGNTEAFF. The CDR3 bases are TGTGCCAGTAGTATGGGGGGGGGGAACACTGAAGCTTTCTTT.